This T cell receptor (beta chain) was retrieved from a study of T-cell reconstitution after alpha-beta-depleted transplantation in children. Researchers prepared the TCRbeta library using unique molecular identifiers, the study reports. TCRdb reprocessed the PCR reads via MiXCR and lists one record per CDR3 protein. Of 240,000 or so distinct CDR3 sequences in the sample, approximately 8% were seen once. Germline-derived CDR1 and CDR2 are SGHAT and FQNNGV. Losses at the gene ends were 0 bases for V and 5 bases for J; bases not matched to a gene: 9. There are 17 residues in the CDR3. The rearrangement joins TRBV11-2 to TRBJ2-1, with TRBD1 matching 8 bases. The input for sequencing was PBMCs, mostly from graft donor cells, taken 180 days after TCRalphabeta/CD19-depleted stem cell transplant. The sequence was obtained from a male patient between 5 and 17 years old who had a stem cell transplant for acute lymphoblastic leukemia, so the T cells may come from the graft donor. CDR3 DNA sequence: TGTGCCAGCAGCTTAGATGGAGGCAGGGGGCGAGACAATGAGCAGTTCTTC. Its translation is CASSLDGGRGRDNEQFF.